The 28 T cell receptor beta chains below were found in one sample sequenced in a study of T cells in localized non-small cell lung cancer. Method: immunoSEQ multiplex PCR; TCRdb's copy keeps in-frame clones and lacks some. The table lists approximately 41,000 clones, 90% to 95% of them singletons. Sequencing was performed on PBMCs, taken before any cancer treatment. The receptor source for this set is a woman aged 40 to 75 with stage II lung adenocarcinoma.

The chain combines TRBV28 with TRBJ2-7; 7 bases line up with TRBD2. The CDR3 contains 15 residues. Per germline, CDR1 MDHEN and CDR2 SYDVKM. The junction had 10 bases not matched to a gene; V was cut back by 5 bases and J by 3 bases. CDR3 residues: CASSLTGGLDYEQYF. DNA for the CDR3: TGTGCCAGCAGTCTTACGGGGGGACTTGACTACGAGCAGTACTTC.

This clone was detected only a few times. The chain employs TRBV19 and TRBJ1-6; tentatively, D is TRBD1 (5 bases). Between the trimmed V and J ends, which lost 6 bases and 10 bases, there was a span of 19 bases. CDR3 length equals 15 residues. Germline CDR1 is LNHDA and CDR2 is SQIVND (reference sequence). As DNA, the CDR3 is TGTGCCAGTAGCTTATTGACACCCCAGGGATCACCCCTCCACTTT. Encoded protein: CASSLLTPQGSPLHF.

This chain connects TRBV28 to TRBJ2-6; D is unresolved. Trimming pared 1 base from V and 0 bases from J, leaving 13 bases between. The germline CDR1 and CDR2 sequences are MDHEN and SYDVKM. CDR3 length equals 18 residues. DNA for the CDR3: TGTGCCAGCAGTTTATTCCTCCAACCGCACTCTGGGGCCAACGTCCTGACTTTC. Translation: CASSLFLQPHSGANVLTF.

The chain carries TRBV5-1 and TRBJ2-7; a possible D gene is TRBD2 (5 bases). The germline V gene has CDR1 SGHRS and CDR2 YFSETQ. V lost 0 bases to trimming and J lost 1 base, with 11 bases between them. CDR3 length: 15 residues. The CDR3 DNA sequence: TGCGCCAGCAGCTTGGCTTGGCTAGCATCCTACGAGCAGTACTTC. It codes for CASSLAWLASYEQYF.

The chain uses TRBV18 and TRBJ1-1, with 7 nucleotides matching TRBD1. Per the germline V gene, CDR1 is KGHSH and CDR2 is LQKENI. With 2 bases clipped from V and 7 bases from J, the junction kept 10 bases outside the gene matches. The length of the CDR3 is 15 residues. The CDR3 region is CASSPGTADIGEAFF. As DNA, the CDR3 is TGTGCCAGCTCACCAGGGACAGCCGATATAGGTGAAGCTTTCTTT.

CDR3: CASSLLAGSYEQYF. CDR3 DNA: TGTGCCAGCAGTTTACTAGCGGGAAGTTACGAGCAGTACTTC. The chain carries TRBV28 and TRBJ2-7; TRBD2 agrees at 9 bases. Germline CDR1 is MDHEN and CDR2 is SYDVKM. This CDR3 region has 14 residues. V lost 2 bases and J lost 4; bases outside the gene matches: 3.

This clone was recorded only once. The chain employs TRBV27 and TRBJ1-2; a possible D gene is TRBD1 (6 bases). V was cut by 2 bases and J by 2 bases, with 9 bases left in between. The CDR3 totals 14 residues. Per germline, CDR1 MNHEY and CDR2 SMNVEV (reference sequence). This chain's CDR3 is CASSLRQGNYGYTF. As DNA, the CDR3 is TGTGCCAGCAGTTTAAGGCAGGGGAACTATGGCTACACCTTC.

V usage is TRBV9 and J usage is TRBJ2-1; TRBD1 might be the D (6 bases). V was cut by 0 bases and J by 8 bases, with 18 bases left in between. The CDR3 has 16 residues. Germline CDR1 and CDR2: SGDLS and YYNGEE. The CDR3: CASSVDSGDTGYEQFF. DNA of the CDR3: TGTGCCAGCAGCGTAGATTCAGGGGACACAGGCTATGAGCAGTTCTTC.

J is TRBJ2-7 and V is TRBV12-2; TRBD1 was called by the table and not checked on the DNA. TRBV12-2 is classified as a pseudogene. The CDR3 spans 14 residues. The CDR3 DNA sequence: TGTGCAAGACAAAAGACAGGGAGCTCCTACGAGCAGTACTTC. This translates into CARQKTGSSYEQYF.

This sequence joins TRBV2 and TRBJ1-5, with D tentatively TRBD1 (5 bases). CDR3 length: 15 amino acids. Germline CDR1 reads SNHLY; CDR2 reads FYNNEI. The V end lost 5 bases, the J end lost 1 base, and 12 bases lay between the germline ends. The DNA for the CDR3 is TGTGCCAGCAGTACAGGTTCTGGGAGCAATCAGCCCCAGCATTTT. This gives the protein CASSTGSGSNQPQHF.

V usage is TRBV5-4 and J usage is TRBJ1-2; D is unresolved. CDR3 length equals 14 residues. The V end lost 4 bases, the J end lost 2 bases, and 12 bases lay between the germline ends. Germline V gene sequence: CDR1 SGHNT, CDR2 YYREEE (reference sequence). CDR3 residues: CASSLQWANYGYTF. The CDR3 DNA sequence: TGTGCCAGCAGCCTCCAATGGGCGAACTATGGCTACACCTTC.

This clone showed up just once. The chain employs TRBV11-2 and TRBJ1-3; D is undetermined. Trimming cost V 1 base and J 4 bases, with 5 bases left between them. Per germline, CDR1 SGHAT and CDR2 FQNNGV. The CDR3 has 13 residues. The CDR3 region is CASSLGLGNTIYF. The CDR3 DNA follows: TGTGCCAGCAGCTTAGGGTTAGGAAACACCATATATTTT. The full variable domain, its missing parts supplied by reference TRBV11-2 and TRBJ1-3, is EAGVAQSPRYKIIEKRQSVAFWCNPISGHATLYWYQQILGQGPKLLIQFQNNGVVDDSQLPKDRFSAERLKGVDSTLKIQPAKLEDSAVYLCASSLGLGNTIYFGEGSWLTVV.

The rearrangement uses TRBV21-1 and TRBJ1-5; TRBD1 is the table's D call, not checked against the DNA. TRBV21-1 has pseudogene status. This CDR3 has 16 amino acids. In DNA, the CDR3 is TGTGCCAGCAGCGCAATACAGGGGGCGCAAGGGCAGCCCCAGCATTTT. It codes for CASSAIQGAQGQPQHF.

The V and J genes are TRBV6-1 and TRBJ2-7, with 8 bases that match TRBD1. With 6 bases clipped from V and 0 bases from J, the junction kept 4 bases outside the gene matches. Per germline, CDR1 MNHNS and CDR2 SASEGT. The CDR3 runs to 14 residues. The CDR3, as DNA: TGTGCCAGCAGACGGGACAGGTACTCCTACGAGCAGTACTTC. This encodes CASRRDRYSYEQYF.

The genes are TRBV20-1 and TRBJ1-2; D unresolved. The CDR3 contains 10 residues. Germline loops: CDR1 DFQATT, CDR2 SNEGSKA (reference sequence). Trimming removed 3 bases at V and 6 bases at J, with 5 bases between. In DNA, the CDR3 is TGCAGTGCTAGTGAGGATGGCTACACCTTC. Amino acids: CSASEDGYTF.

This clone came up once. V is TRBV19 and J is TRBJ2-5; TRBD2 might be the D (7 bases). With 6 bases removed from V and 5 bases from J, the gap between germline ends came to 13 bases. This CDR3 has 13 amino acids. Per the germline V gene, CDR1 is LNHDA and CDR2 is SQIVND (reference sequence). The DNA for the CDR3 is TGTGCCAGTAGAGGACTAGGGGGGGAGACCCAGTACTTC. Amino acids: CASRGLGGETQYF.

This chain uses TRBV6-1 with TRBJ2-2; 8 bases are a match to TRBD2. Germline-derived CDR1 and CDR2 are MNHNS and SASEGT. The V segment lost 7 bases and the J segment 2 bases; nucleotides outside the gene matches: 6. The CDR3 extends over 15 amino acids. CDR3 protein: CASTGGGSNTGELFF. For the CDR3, the DNA is TGTGCCAGCACTGGCGGGGGGTCAAACACCGGGGAGCTGTTTTTT.

The chain employs TRBV18 and TRBJ1-3, with D perhaps TRBD1 (6 bases). The germline V and J ends were trimmed by 3 bases and 4 bases, with 19 bases remaining between them. The CDR3 consists of 17 residues. Germline loops: CDR1 KGHSH, CDR2 LQKENI. For the CDR3, the DNA is TGTGCCAGCTCACCCTCCGGCTCGGGCAGGGGAGGAAACACCATATATTTT. The encoded protein is CASSPSGSGRGGNTIYF.

V and J are TRBV4-1 and TRBJ1-3; D not certain. The CDR3 has 14 amino acids. CDR1 is MGHRA and CDR2 is YSYEKL in the germline V gene. V was trimmed by 0 bases and J by 13 bases, leaving 16 bases between them. CDR3 residues: CASSQERRRPGIYF. As DNA, the CDR3 is TGCGCCAGCAGCCAAGAGAGGCGGAGACCGGGGATATATTTT.

V gene TRBV7-9 combines with J gene TRBJ1-1; no clear D gene. The CDR3 totals 14 residues. Trimming removed 5 bases at V and 0 bases at J, with 10 bases between. CDR1 SEHNR and CDR2 FQNEAQ come from the germline V gene (reference sequence). In DNA, the CDR3 is TGTGCCAGCAGCCCCCTAGGGTTGAACACTGAAGCTTTCTTT. This encodes CASSPLGLNTEAFF.

The chain employs TRBV27 and TRBJ1-1; 9 bases are shared with TRBD1. Germline lookup yields CDR1 MNHEY and CDR2 SMNVEV (reference sequence). V dropped 8 bases and J dropped 5; count of bases not matched to a gene: 9. The CDR3 has 14 amino acids. The CDR3, as DNA: TGTGCCAGCGGGATAACAGGGGGCCGGACTGAAGCTTTCTTT. It specifies CASGITGGRTEAFF.

The chain employs TRBV19 and TRBJ1-3, with D perhaps matching TRBD1 (6 bases). The length of the CDR3 is 16 residues. Germline CDR1 reads LNHDA; CDR2 reads SQIVND (reference sequence). Trimming cost V 6 bases and J 0 bases, with 15 bases left between them. This CDR3 reads CASRVTDRYSGNTIYF. The DNA of the CDR3 is TGTGCCAGTAGGGTGACAGACAGGTACTCTGGAAACACCATATATTTT.

The V and J genes are TRBV10-3 and TRBJ1-5; 11 nucleotides match TRBD1. Losses at the gene ends were 4 bases for V and 6 bases for J; bases not matched to a gene: 5. This CDR3 spans 15 amino acids. From germline, CDR1 is ENHRY and CDR2 SYGVKD. CDR3 region: CAISGTGGAGQPQHF. CDR3 nucleotides: TGTGCCATCAGTGGGACAGGGGGCGCAGGTCAGCCCCAGCATTTT.

The V gene is TRBV28, the J gene TRBJ2-2; TRBD2 agrees at 8 bases. The germline gives CDR1 MDHEN, CDR2 SYDVKM. The CDR3 sequence is 15 residues long. The junction had 7 bases not matched to a gene; V was cut back by 5 bases and J by 5 bases. The CDR3 nucleotides read TGTGCCAGCAGTCCCTACGTAGCGGGGACCGGGGAGCTGTTTTTT. Its translation: CASSPYVAGTGELFF.

The chain joins TRBV29-1 to TRBJ1-1; D unclear. Germline assignment: CDR1 SQVTM and CDR2 ANQGSEA. CDR3 length: 14 residues. V lost 0 bases to trimming and J lost 0 bases, with 8 bases between them. In nucleotides, the CDR3 is TGCAGCGTTGAAGAAATATCGGTGAACACTGAAGCTTTCTTT. Its protein product is CSVEEISVNTEAFF.

The chain combines TRBV6-1 with TRBJ1-5; D gene uncertain. Trimming cost V 0 bases and J 3 bases, with 9 bases left between them. The CDR3 runs to 15 residues. Germline V gene sequence: CDR1 MNHNS, CDR2 SASEGT. The chain's CDR3 is CASSEAGTLNQPQHF. In DNA, the CDR3 is TGTGCCAGCAGTGAAGCTGGCACACTCAATCAGCCCCAGCATTTT.

Regarding this clone: This sample also contains other DNA sequences that code for the same CDR3. The gene calls are TRBV29-1 and TRBJ1-1; D remains ambiguous. V was cut by 5 bases and J by 4 bases, with 14 bases left in between. The CDR3 sequence is 13 residues long. Germline loops: CDR1 SQVTM, CDR2 ANQGSEA. CDR3 sequence: CSVTARVRTEAFF. The CDR3 region has the DNA TGCAGCGTTACTGCGAGGGTTCGCACTGAAGCTTTCTTT.

This clone appeared once. This chain joins TRBV7-3 and TRBJ1-1; D may be TRBD1 (5 bases). The CDR3 contains 14 residues. Germline V gene lookup returns CDR1 SGHTA and CDR2 FQGTGA. With 1 base removed from V and 2 bases from J, the gap between germline ends came to 8 bases. The CDR3 DNA reads as TGTGCCAGCAGCTTAATGGGGGTAAACACTGAAGCTTTCTTT. Amino acid sequence: CASSLMGVNTEAFF.